This T cell receptor beta chain was identified during a study of siplizumab effects on memory and regulatory T cells (dated by TCRdb to the late 2010s). At the level of the whole study: The effect of the anti-CD2 antibody siplizumab on alloreactive T-cell subsets was examined in allogeneic mixed lymphocyte reactions constructed from human PBMCs.

This clone was counted a few times. Its antigen target is currently unknown. No qualities accompany the bases; no much larger clone lies one base away. The CDR3 runs 14 amino acids, cysteine and phenylalanine included. Only the CDR3 portion is preserved as DNA: 42 bases, with reading frame beginning at the first base. Deletion took 7 bases off V and 0 bases off J, with a span of 13 bases between the germline ends. The CDR1 and CDR2 encoded by the germline V gene are SNHLY and FYNNEI. Sorted unstimulated T cells and proliferating T cells recovered from mixed lymphocyte reactions were subjected to TCRbeta CDR3 sequencing. Fresh whole blood from 9 to 10 HLA-typed healthy donors served as the source for isolating PBMCs. To map where alloreactive clones came from, unstimulated CD4+ regulatory T cells were FACS-sorted. What the authors observed across the whole study: Sequences below about 10^-5 frequency were poorly captured, so only a minor fraction of alloreactive clones could be mapped to unstimulated subsets. About 75-96% of proliferating CD4+ or CD8+ clones could not be given a naive or memory phenotype. Compared with memory T cells, unstimulated naive T cells appeared more diverse, and naive cells seemed to make a substantial contribution to the alloresponse. Siplizumab significantly lowered the cumulative frequency of alloreactive sequences that could be traced to unstimulated CD4+ memory T cells. The suppressive function of proliferating Tregs from siplizumab cultures was not functionally confirmed. Of the alloreactive CD4+ clones that could be mapped, the Treg-derived share averaged almost 70% with siplizumab compared with around 25% in control reactions.

The library was obtained by the immunoSEQ multiplex PCR assay. Around 10^5 TCR templates per sample were assayed by the deep sequencing platform. Genomic DNA extracted from sorted T cells was used for TCRbeta CDR3 sequencing. On the study's bioinformatics: The R programming language was used for the clonal analysis of the TCRbeta CDR3 data. Comparing unstimulated samples against CFSE-low samples taken after the reaction was how alloreactive CD4+ and CD8+ clones were defined. Regulatory or non-regulatory origin of alloreactive CD4+ clones was assigned by matching sequences to the sorted unstimulated Treg and non-Treg repertoires. TCRdb took over this immuneACCESS table, retaining in-frame rearrangements with V and J assigned. Such tables are incomplete; in checked studies, under half of the missing clones stem from an unresolved V gene, and the remainder is unexplained. V and J calls and clone size are copied from that table; D and trimming were computed from the DNA. This sample comprises some 100,000 clones, roughly nine tenths of them detected only once. In total, the top ten clones hold around 0.7% of the sample.

The rearranged chain carries TRBV2 and TRBJ2-7; the D segment cannot be called with confidence. The receptor comes from a human donor in good health. Sequencing used Tregs sorted from blood. The DNA sequence is given as TGTGCCAGCAAAGTTGGGGTCCACTCCTACGAGCAGTACTTC. Its coded protein is CASKVGVHSYEQYF.